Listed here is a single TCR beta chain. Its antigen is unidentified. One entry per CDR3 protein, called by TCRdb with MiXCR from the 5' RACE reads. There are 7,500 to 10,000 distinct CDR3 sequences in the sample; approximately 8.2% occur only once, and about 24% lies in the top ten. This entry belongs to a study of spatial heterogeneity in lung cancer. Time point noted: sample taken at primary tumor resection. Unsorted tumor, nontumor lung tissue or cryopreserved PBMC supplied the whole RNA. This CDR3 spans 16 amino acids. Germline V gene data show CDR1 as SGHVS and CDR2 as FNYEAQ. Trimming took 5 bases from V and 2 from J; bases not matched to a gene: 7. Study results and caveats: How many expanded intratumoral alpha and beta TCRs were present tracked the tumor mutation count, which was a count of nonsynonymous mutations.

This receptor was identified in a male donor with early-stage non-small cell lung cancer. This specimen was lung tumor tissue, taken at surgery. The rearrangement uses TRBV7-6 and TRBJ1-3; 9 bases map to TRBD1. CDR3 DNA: TGTGCCAGCAGCCCACGGACAGGGGCAACTGGAAACACCATATATTTT. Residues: CASSPRTGATGNTIYF.